What follows is one T cell receptor (beta chain) and its context. The data stem from a study of blood T cell repertoires in COVID-19. The wider study: Both acute and convalescent COVID-19 samples were obtained from the United States, Italy and Spain. T cells, B-cell-depleted T cells, or PBMCs provided the cDNA or gDNA that served as material.

The germline CDR1 and CDR2 sequences are SGHKS and YYEKEE (reference sequence). The CDR3 is 14 residues long. Trimming took 4 bases from V and 4 from J, leaving 12 bases between them. Original handling: Reference gene primer amplification gave estimated nucleated cell counts. Generated by immunoSEQ multiplex PCR, the TCRdb table keeps only in-frame clones and is missing some. That table supplies the V and J calls and clone size; D and trimming were determined from the DNA. The sample consists of fewer than 90,000 clones, approximately 90% of them appearing once. Sequenced material: peripheral blood. The sequence came from a man aged 55 to 70 with acute or convalescent COVID-19. This rearrangement joins TRBV5-5 to TRBJ1-5; no reliable D call. The DNA for the CDR3 is TGTGCCAGCAGCCGAGTGGCGGAGAATCAGCCCCAGCATTTT. It yields the protein CASSRVAENQPQHF.